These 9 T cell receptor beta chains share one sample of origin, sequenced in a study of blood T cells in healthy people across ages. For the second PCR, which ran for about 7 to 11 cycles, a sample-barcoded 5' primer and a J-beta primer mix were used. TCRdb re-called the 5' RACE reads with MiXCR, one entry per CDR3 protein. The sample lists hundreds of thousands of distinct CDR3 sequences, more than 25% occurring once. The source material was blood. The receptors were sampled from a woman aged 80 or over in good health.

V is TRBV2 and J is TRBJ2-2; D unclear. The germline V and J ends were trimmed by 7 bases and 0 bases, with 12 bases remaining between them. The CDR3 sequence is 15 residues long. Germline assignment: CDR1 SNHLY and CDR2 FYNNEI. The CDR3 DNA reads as TGTGCCAGCAAGGATAACGACGCGAACACCGGGGAGCTGTTTTTT. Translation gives CASKDNDANTGELFF.

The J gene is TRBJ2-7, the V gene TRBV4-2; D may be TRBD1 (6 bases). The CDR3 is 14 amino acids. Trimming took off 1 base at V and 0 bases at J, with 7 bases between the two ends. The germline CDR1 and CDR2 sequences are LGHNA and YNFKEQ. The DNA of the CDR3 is TGTGCCAGCAGCCAAGGGGACACCTCCTACGAGCAGTACTTC. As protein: CASSQGDTSYEQYF.

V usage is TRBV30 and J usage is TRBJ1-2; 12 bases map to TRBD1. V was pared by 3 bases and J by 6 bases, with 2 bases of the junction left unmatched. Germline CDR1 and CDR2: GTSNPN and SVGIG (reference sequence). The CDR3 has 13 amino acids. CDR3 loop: CAWRGQGANGYTF. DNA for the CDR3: TGTGCCTGGAGGGGACAGGGGGCCAATGGCTACACCTTC.

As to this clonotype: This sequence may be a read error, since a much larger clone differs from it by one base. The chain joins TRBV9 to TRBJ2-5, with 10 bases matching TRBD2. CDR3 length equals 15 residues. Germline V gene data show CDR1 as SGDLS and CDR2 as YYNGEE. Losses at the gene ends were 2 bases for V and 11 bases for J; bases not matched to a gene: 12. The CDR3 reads CASSVSGGAANEQYF. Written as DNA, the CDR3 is TGTGCCAGCAGCGTCAGCGGGGGGGCGGCAAATGAGCAGTACTTC.

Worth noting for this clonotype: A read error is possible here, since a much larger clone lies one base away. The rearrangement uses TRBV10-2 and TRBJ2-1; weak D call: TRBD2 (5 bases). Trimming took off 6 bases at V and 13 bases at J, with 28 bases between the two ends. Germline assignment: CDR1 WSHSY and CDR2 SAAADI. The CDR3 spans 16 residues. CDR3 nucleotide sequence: TGCGCCAGCAGAAGAACGGCGGGTTTTCCGCAAGAGACCCAGTTCTTC. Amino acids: CASRRTAGFPQETQFF.

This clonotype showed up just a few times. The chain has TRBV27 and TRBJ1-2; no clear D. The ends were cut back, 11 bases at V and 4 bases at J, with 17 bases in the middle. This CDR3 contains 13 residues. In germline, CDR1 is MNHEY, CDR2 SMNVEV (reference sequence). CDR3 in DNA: TGTGCCGCGGCCGGGGTAGGGTCCTATGGCTACACCTTC. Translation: CAAAGVGSYGYTF.

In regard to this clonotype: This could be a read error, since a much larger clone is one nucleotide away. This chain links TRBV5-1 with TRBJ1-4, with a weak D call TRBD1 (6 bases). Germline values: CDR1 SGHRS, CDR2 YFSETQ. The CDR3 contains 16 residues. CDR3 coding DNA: TGCGCCAGCAGCTTGTCACAGGGCGGGACTAGTGAAAAACTGTTTTTT. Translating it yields CASSLSQGGTSEKLFF.

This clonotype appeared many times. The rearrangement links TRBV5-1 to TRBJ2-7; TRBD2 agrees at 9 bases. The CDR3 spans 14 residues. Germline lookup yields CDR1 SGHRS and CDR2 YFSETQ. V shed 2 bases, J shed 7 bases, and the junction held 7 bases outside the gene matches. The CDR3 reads CASSFLAGAREQYF. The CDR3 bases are TGCGCCAGCAGCTTCTTAGCGGGGGCCAGGGAGCAGTACTTC.

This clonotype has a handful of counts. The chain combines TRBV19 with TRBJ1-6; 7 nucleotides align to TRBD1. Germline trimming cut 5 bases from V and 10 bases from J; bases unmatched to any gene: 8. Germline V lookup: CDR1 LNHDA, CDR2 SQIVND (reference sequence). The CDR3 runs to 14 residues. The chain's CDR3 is CASSPQGQRSPLHF. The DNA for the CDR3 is TGTGCCAGTAGTCCACAGGGGCAGCGGTCACCCCTCCACTTT.